This T cell receptor beta chain was obtained from a study of graft-versus-host responses after intestinal transplantation. As for the study in general: Anti-thymocyte globulin was used for induction in all recipients, who then took tacrolimus and steroids for approximately three years.

Germline CDR1 is DFQATT and CDR2 is SNEGSKA (reference sequence). With 5 bases removed from V and 11 bases from J, the gap between germline ends came to 15 bases. This CDR3 region has 11 residues. Using immunoSEQ multiplex PCR, the repertoire was profiled, and TCRdb retains in-frame clones only, with some absent. The sample has roughly 100,000 clones, 75% to 95% seen once; the top ten hold about 0.18%. About this clone itself: Its antigen is not identified.

This sequence originates from a human donor who was the organ donor for an intestinal transplant. The rearrangement links TRBV20-1 to TRBJ1-1; possible D gene TRBD1, 6 bases. The source material was unstimulated CD4+ T cells sorted from spleen or lymph node cells, sampled before transplant. DNA of the CDR3: TGCAGTGCTTCTGGGGGCCCGCCGGCTTTCTTT. This gives the protein CSASGGPPAFF.